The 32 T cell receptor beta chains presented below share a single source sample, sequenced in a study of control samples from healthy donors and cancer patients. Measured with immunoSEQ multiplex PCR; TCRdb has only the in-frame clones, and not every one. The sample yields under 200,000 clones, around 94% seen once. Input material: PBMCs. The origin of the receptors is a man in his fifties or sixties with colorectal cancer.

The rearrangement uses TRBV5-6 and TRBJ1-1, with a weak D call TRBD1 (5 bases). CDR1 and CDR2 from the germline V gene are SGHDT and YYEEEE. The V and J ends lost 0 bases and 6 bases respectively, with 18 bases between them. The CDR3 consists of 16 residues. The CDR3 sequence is CASSLEPWGNLPEAFF. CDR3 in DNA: TGTGCCAGCAGCTTGGAGCCTTGGGGCAACCTACCTGAAGCTTTCTTT.

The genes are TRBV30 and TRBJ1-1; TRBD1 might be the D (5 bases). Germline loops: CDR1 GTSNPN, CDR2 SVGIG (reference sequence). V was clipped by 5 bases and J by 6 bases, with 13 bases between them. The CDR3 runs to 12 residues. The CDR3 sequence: CAWAEVGAEAFF. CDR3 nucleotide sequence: TGTGCCTGGGCAGAAGTAGGGGCTGAAGCTTTCTTT.

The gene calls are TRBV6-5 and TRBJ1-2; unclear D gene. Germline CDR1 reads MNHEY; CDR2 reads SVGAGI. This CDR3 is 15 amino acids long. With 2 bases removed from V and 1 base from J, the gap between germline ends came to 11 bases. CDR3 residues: CASSYGGNVNYGYTF. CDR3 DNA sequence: TGTGCCAGCAGTTACGGTGGTAACGTTAACTATGGCTACACCTTC.

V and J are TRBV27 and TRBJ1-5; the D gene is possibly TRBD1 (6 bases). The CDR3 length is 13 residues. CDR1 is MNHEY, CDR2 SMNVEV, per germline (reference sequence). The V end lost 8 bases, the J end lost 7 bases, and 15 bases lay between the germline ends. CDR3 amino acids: CASSWGREQPQHF. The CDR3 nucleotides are TGTGCCAGCTCCTGGGGGCGGGAACAGCCCCAGCATTTT.

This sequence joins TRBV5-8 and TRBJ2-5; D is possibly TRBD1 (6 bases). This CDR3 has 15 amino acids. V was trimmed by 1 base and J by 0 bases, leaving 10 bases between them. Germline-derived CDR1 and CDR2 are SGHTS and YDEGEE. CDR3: CASSLTGKYQETQYF. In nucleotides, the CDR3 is TGTGCCAGCAGCTTGACAGGGAAGTACCAAGAGACCCAGTACTTC.

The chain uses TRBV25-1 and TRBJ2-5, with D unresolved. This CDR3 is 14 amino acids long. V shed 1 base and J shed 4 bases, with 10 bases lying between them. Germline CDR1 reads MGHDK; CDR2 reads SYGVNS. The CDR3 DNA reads TGTGCCAGCAGTGAATCGATCATGGGAGAGACCCAGTACTTC. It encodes CASSESIMGETQYF.

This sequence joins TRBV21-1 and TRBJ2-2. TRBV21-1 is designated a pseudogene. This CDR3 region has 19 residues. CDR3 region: CASSKVGYDRRQYTGELFF. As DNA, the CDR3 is TGTGCCAGCAGCAAAGTTGGGTATGATCGGAGACAATACACCGGGGAGCTGTTTTTT.

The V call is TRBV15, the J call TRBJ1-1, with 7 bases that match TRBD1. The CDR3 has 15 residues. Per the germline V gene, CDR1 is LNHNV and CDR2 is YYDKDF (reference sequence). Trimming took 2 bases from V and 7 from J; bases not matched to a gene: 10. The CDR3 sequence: CATSRSAGGLGEAFF. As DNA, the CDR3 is TGTGCCACCAGCAGATCTGCAGGGGGGTTGGGTGAAGCTTTCTTT. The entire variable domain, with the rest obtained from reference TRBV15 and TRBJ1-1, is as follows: DAMVIQNPRYQVTQFGKPVTLSCSQTLNHNVMYWYQQKSSQAPKLLFHYYDKDFNNEADTPDNFQSRRPNTSFCFLDIRSPGLGDTAMYLCATSRSAGGLGEAFFGQGTRLTVV.

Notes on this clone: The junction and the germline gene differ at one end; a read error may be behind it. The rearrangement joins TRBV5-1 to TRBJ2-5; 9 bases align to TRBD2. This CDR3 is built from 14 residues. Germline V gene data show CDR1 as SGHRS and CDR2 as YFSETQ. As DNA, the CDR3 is TGCGCCCGCAGCGGGGGGAGGGTACAAGAGACCCAGTACTTC. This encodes CARSGGRVQETQYF.

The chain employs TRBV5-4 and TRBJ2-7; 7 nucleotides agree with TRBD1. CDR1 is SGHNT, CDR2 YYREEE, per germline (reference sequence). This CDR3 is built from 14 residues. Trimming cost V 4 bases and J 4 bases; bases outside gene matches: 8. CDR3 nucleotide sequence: TGTGCCAGCAGCCTAGGGGGCGCTCAGTACGAGCAGTACTTC. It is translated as CASSLGGAQYEQYF.

CDR3 sequence: CASSTPRTGGNEQYF. CDR3 in DNA: TGTGCCAGTAGTACACCCCGGACAGGGGGTAACGAGCAGTACTTC. J is TRBJ2-7 and V is TRBV19, with 10 bases lining up with TRBD1. Losses at the gene ends were 4 bases for V and 5 bases for J; bases not matched to a gene: 8. CDR1 LNHDA and CDR2 SQIVND come from the germline V gene (reference sequence). CDR3 size: 15 residues.

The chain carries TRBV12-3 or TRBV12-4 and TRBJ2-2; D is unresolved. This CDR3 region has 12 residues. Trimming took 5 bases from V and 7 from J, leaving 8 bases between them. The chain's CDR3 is CASSPLFGELFF. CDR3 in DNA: TGTGCCAGCAGTCCCCTCTTCGGGGAGCTGTTTTTT.

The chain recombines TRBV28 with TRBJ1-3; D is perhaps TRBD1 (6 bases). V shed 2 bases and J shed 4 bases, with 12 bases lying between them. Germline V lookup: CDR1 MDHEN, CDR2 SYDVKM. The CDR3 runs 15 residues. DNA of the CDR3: TGTGCCAGCAGTTTACCACAGGGAGACGGAAACACCATATATTTT. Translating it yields CASSLPQGDGNTIYF.

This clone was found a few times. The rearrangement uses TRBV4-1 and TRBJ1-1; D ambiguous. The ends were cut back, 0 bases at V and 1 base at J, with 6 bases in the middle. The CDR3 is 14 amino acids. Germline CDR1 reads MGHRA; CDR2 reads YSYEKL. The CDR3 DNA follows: TGCGCCAGCAGCCAAGATTCGGAGAACACTGAAGCTTTCTTT. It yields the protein CASSQDSENTEAFF.

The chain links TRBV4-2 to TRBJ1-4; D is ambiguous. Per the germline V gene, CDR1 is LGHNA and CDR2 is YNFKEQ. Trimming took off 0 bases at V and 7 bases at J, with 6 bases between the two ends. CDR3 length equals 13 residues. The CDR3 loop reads CASSQDYGEKLFF. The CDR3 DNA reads TGTGCCAGCAGCCAAGATTACGGTGAAAAACTGTTTTTT.

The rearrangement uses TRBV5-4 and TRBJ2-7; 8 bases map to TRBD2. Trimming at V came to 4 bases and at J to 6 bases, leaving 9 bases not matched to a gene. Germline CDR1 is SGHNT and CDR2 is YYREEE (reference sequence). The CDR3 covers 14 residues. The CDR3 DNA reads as TGTGCCAGCAGCCCCCTTGCGGGGGGAGGCGAGCAGTACTTC. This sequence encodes CASSPLAGGGEQYF.

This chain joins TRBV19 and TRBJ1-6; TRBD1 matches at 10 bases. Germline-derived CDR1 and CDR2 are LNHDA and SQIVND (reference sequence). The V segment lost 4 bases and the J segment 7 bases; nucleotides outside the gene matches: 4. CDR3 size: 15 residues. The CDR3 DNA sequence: TGTGCCAGTAGTACAACGGGACAGGGGAATTCACCCCTCCACTTT. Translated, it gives CASSTTGQGNSPLHF.

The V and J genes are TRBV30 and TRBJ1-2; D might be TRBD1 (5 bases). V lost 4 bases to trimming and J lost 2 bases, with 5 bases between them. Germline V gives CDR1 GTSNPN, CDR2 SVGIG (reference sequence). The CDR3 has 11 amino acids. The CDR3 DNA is TGTGCCTGGAACAGGAACTATGGCTACACCTTC. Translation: CAWNRNYGYTF.

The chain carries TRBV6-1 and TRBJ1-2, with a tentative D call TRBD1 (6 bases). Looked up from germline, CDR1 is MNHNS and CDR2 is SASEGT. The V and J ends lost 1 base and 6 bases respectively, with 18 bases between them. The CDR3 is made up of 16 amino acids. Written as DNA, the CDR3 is TGTGCCAGCAGTGAAGATGGGGGGCCCTTCTCGGATGGCTACACCTTC. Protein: CASSEDGGPFSDGYTF.

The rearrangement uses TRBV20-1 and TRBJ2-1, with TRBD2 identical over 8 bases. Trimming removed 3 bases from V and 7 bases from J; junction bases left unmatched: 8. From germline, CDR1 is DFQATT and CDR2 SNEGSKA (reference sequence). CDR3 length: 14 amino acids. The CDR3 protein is CSASLRGGPNEQFF. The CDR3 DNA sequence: TGCAGTGCTAGTCTCCGGGGGGGCCCGAATGAGCAGTTCTTC.

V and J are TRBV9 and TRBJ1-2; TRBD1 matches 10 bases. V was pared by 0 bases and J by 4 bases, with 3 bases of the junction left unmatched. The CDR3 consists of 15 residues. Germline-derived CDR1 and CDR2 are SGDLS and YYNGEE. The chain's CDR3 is CASSVGGQGSYGYTF. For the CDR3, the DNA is TGTGCCAGCAGCGTAGGGGGACAGGGGAGCTATGGCTACACCTTC.

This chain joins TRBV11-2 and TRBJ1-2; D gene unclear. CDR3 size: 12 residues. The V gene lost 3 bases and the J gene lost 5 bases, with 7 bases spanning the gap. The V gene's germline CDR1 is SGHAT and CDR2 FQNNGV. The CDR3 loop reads CASSFEQYGYTF. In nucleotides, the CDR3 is TGTGCCAGCAGCTTCGAGCAATATGGCTACACCTTC.

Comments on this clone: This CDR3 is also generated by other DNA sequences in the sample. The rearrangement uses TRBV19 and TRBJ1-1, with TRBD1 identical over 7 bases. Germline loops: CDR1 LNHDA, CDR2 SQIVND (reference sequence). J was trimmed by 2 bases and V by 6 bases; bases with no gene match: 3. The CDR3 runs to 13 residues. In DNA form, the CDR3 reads TGTGCCAGTAGCGACAGGGCCAACACTGAAGCTTTCTTT. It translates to CASSDRANTEAFF.

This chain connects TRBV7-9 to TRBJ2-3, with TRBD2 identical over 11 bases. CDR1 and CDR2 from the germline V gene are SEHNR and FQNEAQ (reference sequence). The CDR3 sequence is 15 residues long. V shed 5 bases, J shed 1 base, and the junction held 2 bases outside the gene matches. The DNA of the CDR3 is TGTGCCAGCAGCATTAGCGGGGGGGGCACAGATACGCAGTATTTT. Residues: CASSISGGGTDTQYF.

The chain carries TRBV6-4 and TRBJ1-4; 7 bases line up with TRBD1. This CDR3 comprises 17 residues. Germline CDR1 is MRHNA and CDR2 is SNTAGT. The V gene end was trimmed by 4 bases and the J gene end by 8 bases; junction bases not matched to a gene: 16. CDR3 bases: TGTGCCAGCAGTGGCTCTTCGGACAGGCGGGAATTGGAAAAACTGTTTTTT. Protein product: CASSGSSDRRELEKLFF.

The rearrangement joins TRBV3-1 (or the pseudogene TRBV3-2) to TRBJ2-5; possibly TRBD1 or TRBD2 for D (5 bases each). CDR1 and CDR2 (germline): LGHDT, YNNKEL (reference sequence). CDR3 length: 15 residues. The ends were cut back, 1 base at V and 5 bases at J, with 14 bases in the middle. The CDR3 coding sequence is TGTGCCAGCAGCCAAGTGTTAGAGGGGTGGGAGACCCAGTACTTC. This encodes CASSQVLEGWETQYF.

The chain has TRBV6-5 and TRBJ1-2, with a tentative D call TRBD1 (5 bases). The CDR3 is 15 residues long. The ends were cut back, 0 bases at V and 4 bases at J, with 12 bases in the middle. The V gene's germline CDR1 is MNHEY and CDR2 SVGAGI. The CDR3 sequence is CASSYSIWGIYGYTF. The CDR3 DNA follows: TGTGCCAGCAGTTACTCGATTTGGGGGATCTATGGCTACACCTTC.

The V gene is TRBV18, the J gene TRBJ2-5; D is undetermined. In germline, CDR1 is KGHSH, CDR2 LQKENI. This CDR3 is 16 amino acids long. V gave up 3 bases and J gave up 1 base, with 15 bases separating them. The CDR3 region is CASSPRRTGIQETQYF. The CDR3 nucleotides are TGTGCCAGCTCACCCCGACGAACCGGAATCCAAGAGACCCAGTACTTC.

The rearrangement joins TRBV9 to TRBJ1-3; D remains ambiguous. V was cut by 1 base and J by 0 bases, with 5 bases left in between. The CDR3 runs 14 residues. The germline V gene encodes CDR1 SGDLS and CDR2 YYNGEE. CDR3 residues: CASSVLGSGNTIYF. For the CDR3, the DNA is TGTGCCAGCAGCGTATTGGGCTCTGGAAACACCATATATTTT.

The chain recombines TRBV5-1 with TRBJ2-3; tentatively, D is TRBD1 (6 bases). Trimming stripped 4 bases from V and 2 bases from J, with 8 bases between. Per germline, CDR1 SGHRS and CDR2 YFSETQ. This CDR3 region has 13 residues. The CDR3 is CASSQGHTDTQYF. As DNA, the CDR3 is TGCGCCAGCAGCCAGGGGCACACAGATACGCAGTATTTT.

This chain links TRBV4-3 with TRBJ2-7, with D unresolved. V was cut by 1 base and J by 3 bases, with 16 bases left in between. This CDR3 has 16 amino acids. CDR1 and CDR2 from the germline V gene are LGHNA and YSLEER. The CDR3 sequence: CASSQVFRQSHYEQYF. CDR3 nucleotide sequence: TGCGCCAGCAGCCAAGTATTTCGGCAGAGCCACTACGAGCAGTACTTC.

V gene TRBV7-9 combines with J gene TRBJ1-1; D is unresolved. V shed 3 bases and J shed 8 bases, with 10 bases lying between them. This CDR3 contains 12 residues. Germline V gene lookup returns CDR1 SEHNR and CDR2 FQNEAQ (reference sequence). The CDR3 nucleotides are TGTGCCAGCAGCTTGCTAGGCACCGAAGCTTTCTTT. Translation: CASSLLGTEAFF. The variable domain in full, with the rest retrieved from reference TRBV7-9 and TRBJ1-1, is DTGVSQNPRHKITKRGQNVTFRCDPISEHNRLYWYRQTLGQGPEFLTYFQNEAQLEKSRLLSDRFSAERPKGSFSTLEIQRTEQGDSAMYLCASSLLGTEAFFGQGTRLTVV.